The 32 T cell receptor beta chains below all came from one sample that was sequenced in a study of T cells in Graves' hyperthyroidism and ophthalmopathy. Regions amplified from RNA transcripts were the TCR beta CDR3 regions. The TCR CDR3 was amplified in a first-round RT-PCR using the HTBI primer set. TCRdb called the multiplex PCR reads again in MiXCR, with one record for every CDR3 protein. The sample holds under 350,000 distinct CDR3 sequences, around 23% seen once. Sequenced: blood. The receptor set was obtained from a woman aged 50 to 65 with Graves' hyperthyroidism.

This clonotype was picked up a small number of times. This chain links TRBV14 with TRBJ2-7, with D perhaps matching TRBD2 (5 bases). Germline CDR1 reads SGHDN; CDR2 reads FVKESK. The CDR3 is made up of 13 amino acids. The V gene lost 1 base and the J gene lost 5 bases, with 9 bases spanning the gap. The CDR3 is CASSQVRGNEQYF. The CDR3 DNA follows: TGTGCCAGCAGCCAAGTTCGAGGGAACGAGCAGTACTTC.

The chain joins TRBV11-3 to TRBJ1-1; 8 bases are shared with TRBD1. CDR1 and CDR2 (germline): SGHNT, YENEEA. The CDR3 extends over 14 amino acids. Trimming removed 5 bases from V and 6 bases from J; junction bases left unmatched: 8. The CDR3 DNA reads as TGTGCCAGCAGCCCCCGGACAGGGTTGGCTGAAGCTTTCTTT. It encodes CASSPRTGLAEAFF.

This clonotype was picked up many times. The rearrangement uses TRBV27 and TRBJ2-3; possibly TRBD1 for D (5 bases). CDR1 and CDR2 (germline): MNHEY, SMNVEV (reference sequence). Trimming took off 6 bases at V and 8 bases at J, with 15 bases between the two ends. The CDR3 sequence is 13 residues long. CDR3: CASSPTEGFTQYF. The CDR3, as DNA: TGTGCCAGCAGCCCGACAGAAGGATTTACGCAGTATTTT.

This clonotype was observed many times. J is TRBJ2-5 and V is TRBV6-1; D is possibly TRBD2 (6 bases). CDR3 length: 13 amino acids. V lost 5 bases, J lost 2 bases, and 9 bases lay in between. Germline assignment: CDR1 MNHNS and CDR2 SASEGT. CDR3 DNA: TGTGCCAGCAGTAGGAGCGGGCAAGAGACCCAGTACTTC. Its protein is CASSRSGQETQYF.

This clonotype has ten or more counts. The chain uses TRBV3-1 and TRBJ2-3; unclear D gene. CDR3 length equals 13 residues. Germline V gene data show CDR1 as LGHDT and CDR2 as YNNKEL (reference sequence). V shed 2 bases and J shed 3 bases, with 6 bases lying between them. The CDR3 region is CASSQQTTDTQYF. As DNA, the CDR3 is TGTGCCAGCAGCCAACAGACAACAGATACGCAGTATTTT.

The chain employs TRBV12-3 or TRBV12-4 and TRBJ2-6; D is possibly TRBD1 (6 bases). The V end lost 3 bases, the J end lost 4 bases, and 19 bases lay between the germline ends. The CDR3 loop spans 18 amino acids. The DNA for the CDR3 is TGTGCCAGCAGTTTCGTTGGGTCAGGGGCGGAAGGGGCCAACGTCCTGACTTTC. Its translation: CASSFVGSGAEGANVLTF.

This clonotype turned up a few times. This rearrangement joins TRBV12-3 or TRBV12-4 to TRBJ2-2; 11 bases fit TRBD2. V trimming: 3 bases; J trimming: 5 bases; junction bases outside the gene matches: 5. The CDR3 has 16 residues. CDR3: CASSFSGTSGTGELFF. The CDR3 DNA reads TGTGCCAGCAGTTTCTCCGGGACTAGCGGTACCGGGGAGCTGTTTTTT.

In its sample, this clonotype was seen a few times. The rearrangement joins TRBV12-3 or TRBV12-4 to TRBJ2-1; tentatively, D is TRBD2 (5 bases). Trimming took 3 bases from V and 5 from J, leaving 20 bases between them. CDR3 length: 17 amino acids. In nucleotides, the CDR3 is TGTGCCAGCAGTTTGTACTCTTCGGGGAGCAGAAACAATGAGCAGTTCTTC. The encoded protein is CASSLYSSGSRNNEQFF.

This clonotype was counted only a few times. The chain recombines TRBV5-4 with TRBJ2-4, with 7 bases identical to TRBD2. The junction had 11 bases not matched to a gene; V was cut back by 5 bases and J by 6 bases. Per germline, CDR1 SGHNT and CDR2 YYREEE (reference sequence). The CDR3 is made up of 15 amino acids. The CDR3 sequence: CASSSSGLRGNIQYF. The CDR3 bases are TGTGCCAGCAGTAGTAGCGGGTTAAGAGGAAACATTCAGTACTTC.

The genes are TRBV6-4 and TRBJ2-7; perhaps D is TRBD1 or TRBD2 (5 bases each). The ends were cut back, 7 bases at V and 8 bases at J, with 18 bases in the middle. Germline V gene lookup returns CDR1 MRHNA and CDR2 SNTAGT. The CDR3 is made up of 13 amino acids. This CDR3 is CASNRDPVGKQYF. The CDR3, as DNA: TGTGCCAGCAATAGGGACCCGGTTGGAAAGCAGTACTTC.

This clonotype was seen a handful of times. CDR3 region: CASSLNTGGSVETQYF. The CDR3 DNA sequence: TGTGCCAGCTCACTAAACACAGGGGGCTCGGTGGAGACCCAGTACTTC. The chain has TRBV3-1 and TRBJ2-5, with 9 bases fitting TRBD1. CDR3 size: 16 residues. Germline assignment: CDR1 LGHDT and CDR2 YNNKEL (reference sequence). With V trimmed by 8 bases and J by 5 bases, 15 bases remained unmatched.

This clonotype was picked up a small number of times. The chain combines TRBV7-9 with TRBJ2-1, with TRBD1 as a possible D gene (6 bases). The ends were cut back, 7 bases at V and 10 bases at J, with 11 bases in the middle. This CDR3 contains 11 residues. From germline, CDR1 is SEHNR and CDR2 FQNEAQ (reference sequence). CDR3 in DNA: TGTGCCAGCACCCGGCAGGGGGAGCAGTTCTTC. Its protein product is CASTRQGEQFF. Combining the CDR3 with reference TRBV7-9 and TRBJ2-1 gives the whole variable domain DTGVSQNPRHKITKRGQNVTFRCDPISEHNRLYWYRQTLGQGPEFLTYFQNEAQLEKSRLLSDRFSAERPKGSFSTLEIQRTEQGDSAMYLCASTRQGEQFFGPGTRLTVL.

This clonotype was detected a few times. This chain links TRBV12-3 or TRBV12-4 with TRBJ1-2; D is ambiguous. The CDR3 is 12 amino acids. V dropped 5 bases and J dropped 8 bases, with 12 bases sitting between them. The CDR3 DNA reads TGTGCCAGCAGTCCCTCGGGTGGCGGCTACACCTTC. This translates into CASSPSGGGYTF.

In this sample, this clonotype turned up many times. This rearrangement joins TRBV7-8 to TRBJ1-3; D gene uncertain. The CDR3 covers 15 residues. Trimming stripped 4 bases from V and 0 bases from J, with 10 bases between. From germline, CDR1 is SGHVS and CDR2 FQNEAQ. DNA of the CDR3: TGTGCCAGCAGCTACAGCCTGAGCTCTGGAAACACCATATATTTT. It codes for CASSYSLSSGNTIYF. Looking up the rest from reference TRBV7-8 and TRBJ1-3 gives the full variable domain: GAGVSQSPRYKVAKRGQDVALRCDPISGHVSLFWYQQALGQGPEFLTYFQNEAQLDKSGLPSDRFFAERPEGSVSTLKIQRTQQEDSAVYLCASSYSLSSGNTIYFGEGSWLTVV.

This clonotype was counted many times. The chain combines TRBV20-1 with TRBJ1-4; possible D gene TRBD1, 6 bases. CDR1 and CDR2 (germline): DFQATT, SNEGSKA (reference sequence). CDR3 size: 11 residues. The V end lost 8 bases, the J end lost 9 bases, and 13 bases lay between the germline ends. This chain's CDR3 is CSTGQTKKLFF. Written as DNA, the CDR3 is TGCAGTACCGGACAGACGAAAAAACTGTTTTTT.

V gene TRBV27 combines with J gene TRBJ1-4; tentatively, D is TRBD1 (6 bases). V shed 9 bases and J shed 7 bases, with 18 bases lying between them. Germline lookup yields CDR1 MNHEY and CDR2 SMNVEV (reference sequence). The CDR3 spans 14 residues. CDR3 loop: CASPRGSVSEKLFF. CDR3 sequence (DNA): TGTGCCAGTCCCAGGGGATCCGTCTCTGAAAAACTGTTTTTT.

V is TRBV6-2 or TRBV6-3 and J is TRBJ2-1, with TRBD1 matching over 7 bases. Germline-derived CDR1 and CDR2 are MNHEY and SVGEGT. The V and J ends lost 5 bases and 8 bases, in that order; junction bases with no gene match: 6. This CDR3 region has 13 residues. The CDR3 here is CASSKQGLDEQFF. The CDR3 DNA sequence: TGTGCCAGCAGTAAACAGGGGTTGGATGAGCAGTTCTTC.

This chain joins TRBV25-1 and TRBJ2-1; 8 nucleotides agree with TRBD2. J lost 9 bases, V lost 7 bases, and 8 bases had no gene match. Looked up from germline, CDR1 is MGHDK and CDR2 is SYGVNS. The CDR3 spans 13 residues. The CDR3 nucleotides read TGTGCCAGCACCACCGGGAGGGCCTTTGAGCAGTTCTTC. Translated: CASTTGRAFEQFF.

This clonotype was seen at least ten times. This chain connects TRBV5-1 to TRBJ1-1; unclear D gene. V was cut by 4 bases and J by 8 bases, with 12 bases left in between. The CDR3 runs to 12 residues. CDR1 and CDR2 (germline): SGHRS, YFSETQ. CDR3 bases: TGCGCCAGCAGCGCCCCGGGTGGCGAAGCTTTCTTT. Protein: CASSAPGGEAFF. Complete variable domain (other parts from reference TRBV5-1 and TRBJ1-1): KAGVTQTPRYLIKTRGQQVTLSCSPISGHRSVSWYQQTPGQGLQFLFEYFSETQRNKGNFPGRFSGRQFSNSRSEMNVSTLELGDSALYLCASSAPGGEAFFGQGTRLTVV.

This clonotype was counted at least ten times. This rearrangement joins TRBV7-8 to TRBJ1-1; no definite D call. V was shortened by 5 bases and J by 5 bases, with 18 bases between the two germline ends. The CDR3 sequence is 15 residues long. Germline V gene sequence: CDR1 SGHVS, CDR2 FQNEAQ. CDR3 coding DNA: TGTGCCAGCAGCCCCACACCCACGGGGTTGACTGAAGCTTTCTTT. Its translation: CASSPTPTGLTEAFF.

This clonotype was detected many times. The chain couples TRBV6-1 to TRBJ1-3; D is perhaps TRBD1 (5 bases). Trimming stripped 8 bases from V and 5 bases from J, with 13 bases between. CDR3 length: 13 amino acids. The germline V gene has CDR1 MNHNS and CDR2 SASEGT. The CDR3 spells CASQGQGRNTIYF. The DNA of the CDR3 is TGTGCCAGCCAAGGGCAGGGACGAAACACCATATATTTT.

There are many counts of this clonotype. The chain links TRBV6-1 to TRBJ1-5; D uncertain. The length of the CDR3 is 12 residues. Germline V CDR1 and CDR2: MNHNS, SASEGT. Trimming took 3 bases from V and 12 from J, leaving 12 bases between them. Here the CDR3 reads CASSERAKGQHF. The CDR3 nucleotides are TGTGCCAGCAGTGAGAGGGCGAAAGGCCAGCATTTT.

This clonotype was picked up many times. The V and J genes are TRBV20-1 and TRBJ2-1; no firm D call. V was cut by 3 bases and J by 1 base, with 1 base left in between. Per germline, CDR1 DFQATT and CDR2 SNEGSKA (reference sequence). The CDR3 runs to 11 residues. The DNA for the CDR3 is TGCAGTGCTAGGTCCTACAATGAGCAGTTCTTC. It is translated as CSARSYNEQFF.

This clonotype was seen at least ten times. The chain couples TRBV3-1 to TRBJ2-3; D gene uncertain. V gave up 6 bases and J gave up 2 bases, with 15 bases separating them. Germline CDR1 LGHDT, CDR2 YNNKEL (reference sequence). The CDR3 covers 15 residues. CDR3 sequence reads: CASSRARFSTDTQYF. CDR3 nucleotide sequence: TGTGCCAGCAGTCGAGCCCGATTTTCCACAGATACGCAGTATTTT.

The sample holds many counts of this clonotype. This rearrangement joins TRBV30 to TRBJ1-6; TRBD1 might be the D (5 bases). This CDR3 spans 13 amino acids. The V end was cut by 1 base, the J end by 14 bases, with 15 bases between. Germline-derived CDR1 and CDR2 are GTSNPN and SVGIG (reference sequence). In DNA, the CDR3 is TGTGCCTGGAGTGATCTGACAGCTAGTACCCTCCACTTT. Protein: CAWSDLTASTLHF.

The chain joins TRBV6-2 or TRBV6-3 to TRBJ2-1; 11 nucleotides align to TRBD2. Germline V gives CDR1 MNHEY, CDR2 SVGEGT. V shed 8 bases, J shed 4 bases, and the junction held 1 base outside the gene matches. This CDR3 is 13 amino acids long. CDR3 region: CASGLAGYNEQFF. The CDR3 coding sequence is TGTGCCAGCGGACTAGCGGGTTACAATGAGCAGTTCTTC.

The CDR3 DNA follows: TGCGCCAGCAATCCGACCGGGGGGGCCACCGGGGAGCTGTTTTTT. This sequence encodes CASNPTGGATGELFF. This chain links TRBV5-1 with TRBJ2-2, with 8 positions matching TRBD2. This CDR3 region has 15 residues. Germline V gene data show CDR1 as SGHRS and CDR2 as YFSETQ. Unmatched junction bases numbered 8, after V lost 6 bases and J lost 4 bases.

This clonotype was found a few times. A read error is likely, as this CDR3 ends without the conserved phenylalanine or tryptophan. This chain links TRBV5-1 with TRBJ2-7; 8 bases match TRBD1. Per germline, CDR1 SGHRS and CDR2 YFSETQ. V was clipped by 5 bases and J by 0 bases; unmatched bases: 10. The CDR3 has 16 residues. The CDR3 spells CASRGDRGRSSYEQYL. The CDR3 region has the DNA TGCGCCAGCAGGGGCGACAGGGGCCGGAGCTCCTACGAGCAGTACCTC.

This clonotype was seen at least ten times. This chain joins TRBV6-1 and TRBJ2-5, with TRBD2 matching 14 bases. The CDR3 has 18 residues. Germline loops: CDR1 MNHNS, CDR2 SASEGT. J was trimmed by 4 bases and V by 7 bases; bases with no gene match: 14. The DNA for the CDR3 is TGTGCCAGCACCCACCATGGGACTAGCGGGAGATCAGGAGAGACCCAGTACTTC. As protein: CASTHHGTSGRSGETQYF.

This rearrangement joins TRBV14 to TRBJ2-1, with D perhaps assigned TRBD1 or TRBD2 (5 bases each). Germline V CDR1 and CDR2: SGHDN, FVKESK. Trimming left V 8 bases short and J 0 bases short, with 11 bases between. The CDR3 has 14 amino acids. The CDR3 reads CASARGRSYNEQFF. The CDR3 region has the DNA TGTGCCAGCGCCCGGGGACGCTCCTACAATGAGCAGTTCTTC.

This clonotype was counted between two and nine times. The genes are TRBV6-1 and TRBJ2-2; 9 nucleotides line up with TRBD1. CDR3 length equals 15 residues. The junction had 10 bases not matched to a gene; V was cut back by 8 bases and J by 6 bases. CDR1 and CDR2 (germline): MNHNS, SASEGT. The DNA of the CDR3 is TGTGCCAGCGCCCGCCCCGGGACAGGGCCCGGGGAGCTGTTTTTT. Its translation is CASARPGTGPGELFF.

This clonotype was seen ten or more times. The rearrangement links TRBV2 to TRBJ1-5; D unclear. CDR1 and CDR2 from the germline V gene are SNHLY and FYNNEI. Between the trimmed V and J ends, which lost 5 bases and 4 bases, there was a span of 12 bases. The CDR3 is made up of 14 amino acids. CDR3 in DNA: TGTGCCAGCAGTCCCGGTCAGTCAAATCAGCCCCAGCATTTT. Protein sequence: CASSPGQSNQPQHF.